This record covers a single T cell receptor beta chain. Its target is unknown. This record belongs to a study of blood T cells in healthy people across ages. Turning to the study itself: Every two T cells gave about one barcoded beta molecule via template switching.

The length of the CDR3 is 14 residues. Germline-derived CDR1 and CDR2 are LGHNA and YNFKEQ. V trimming: 0 bases; J trimming: 9 bases; junction bases outside the gene matches: 7. Study-level points and caveats: There was no known CMV status for donors, so expanded clonotype changes were possibly confounded. Since the PBMCs were unsorted, naive and antigen-experienced cells could not be conclusively compared. Observed TCR beta diversity per million T cells went down as age went up. This fall followed a roughly linear course with age.

Primers used in a second PCR of roughly 6 to 11 cycles were a sample-barcoded 5' primer and a J-beta primer mix. TCRdb reprocessed the 5' RACE reads via MiXCR and lists one record per CDR3 protein. The repertoire holds about 680,000 distinct CDR3 sequences, with around 49% as singletons. Source material: blood. The source of this sequence is a woman aged 55-70 years in good health. J is TRBJ1-1 and V is TRBV4-2, with 7 bases fitting TRBD1. CDR3 nucleotide sequence: TGTGCCAGCAGCCAAGAGAGCCAGGGGGGCAAAGCTTTCTTT. Residues: CASSQESQGGKAFF.